Below are 30 T cell receptor beta chains sequenced from a single sample in a study of T-cell memory formation after mild COVID-19. TCRdb re-called the 5' RACE reads through MiXCR, storing one row per CDR3 protein. Of approximately 300,000 distinct CDR3 sequences detected, roughly 15% appear once; the ten largest clones hold approximately 23%. Sequences were obtained from PBMCs or a T cell subset sorted from them (not recorded which). The receptors shown here come from a man aged 18 to 29 who had mild COVID-19 (a few samples of this study predate the infection). Cell type and time point are not known.

This clonotype was seen a few times. J is TRBJ1-1 and V is TRBV27; tentative D call: TRBD1 (6 bases). V was clipped by 0 bases and J by 7 bases, with 9 bases between them. The CDR3 has 13 amino acids. Germline CDR1 and CDR2: MNHEY and SMNVEV (reference sequence). CDR3 coding DNA: TGTGCCAGCAGTTTATCAGGGGGTTTTGAAGCTTTCTTT. Its translation is CASSLSGGFEAFF.

The chain joins TRBV19 to TRBJ2-1; TRBD2 matches 9 bases. The V and J ends lost 5 bases and 8 bases, in that order; junction bases with no gene match: 13. Germline V lookup: CDR1 LNHDA, CDR2 SQIVND (reference sequence). The CDR3 is 16 amino acids. The CDR3 reads CASSDYDGLASHEQFF. The CDR3 DNA is TGTGCCAGTAGTGACTACGACGGACTAGCGAGCCATGAGCAGTTCTTC.

V gene TRBV3-1 combines with J gene TRBJ2-7, with D possibly being TRBD2 (5 bases). Between the trimmed V and J ends, which lost 4 bases and 6 bases, there was a span of 10 bases. This CDR3 comprises 12 residues. Germline CDR1 is LGHDT and CDR2 is YNNKEL (reference sequence). The CDR3 coding sequence is TGTGCCAGCAGCCCCCGGGGTGGCGAGCAGTACTTC. Its protein product is CASSPRGGEQYF.

This clonotype was recorded a few times. The chain employs TRBV5-1 and TRBJ2-1; 7 positions match TRBD1. The V and J ends lost 1 base and 9 bases, in that order; junction bases with no gene match: 13. Germline V CDR1 and CDR2: SGHRS, YFSETQ. The CDR3 length is 16 residues. This chain's CDR3 is CASSLIISRTGSEQFF. The CDR3 DNA is TGCGCCAGCAGCTTGATTATCTCACGGACAGGTAGTGAGCAGTTCTTC.

This clonotype has more than one count but fewer than ten. This rearrangement joins TRBV10-3 to TRBJ2-2, with D perhaps matching TRBD1 or TRBD2 (6 bases each). The V end was cut by 11 bases, the J end by 1 base, with 20 bases between. CDR1 is ENHRY, CDR2 SYGVKD, per germline. The CDR3 runs to 16 residues. The CDR3 DNA is TGTGCCGTCCGTTCGAACAGGGAGGAGAACACCGGGGAGCTGTTTTTT. This codes for CAVRSNREENTGELFF.

This clonotype was recorded a few times. This chain connects TRBV7-3 to TRBJ1-1; 7 bases line up with TRBD1. Germline assignment: CDR1 SGHTA and CDR2 FQGTGA. The CDR3 runs to 15 residues. Losses at the gene ends were 1 base for V and 4 bases for J; bases not matched to a gene: 6. For the CDR3, the DNA is TGTGCCAGCAGCTTAAATCCCAGGGGGTCCACTGAAGCTTTCTTT. Protein product: CASSLNPRGSTEAFF.

The chain recombines TRBV4-3 with TRBJ2-5, with TRBD2 matching 9 bases. In germline, CDR1 is LGHNA, CDR2 YSLEER. The CDR3 length is 14 residues. J gave up 5 bases and V 2 bases, and 3 bases lay outside the gene matches. Here the CDR3 DNA reads TGCGCCAGCAGCCAACTAGCGGGGAGTGAGACCCAGTACTTC. As protein: CASSQLAGSETQYF.

In its sample, this clonotype was seen many times. V and J are TRBV5-1 and TRBJ2-5; tentatively, D is TRBD2 (6 bases). CDR3 size: 15 residues. V lost 1 base to trimming and J lost 7 bases, with 17 bases between them. Looked up from germline, CDR1 is SGHRS and CDR2 is YFSETQ. The CDR3 reads CASSLISGGAGTQYF. CDR3 DNA: TGCGCCAGCAGCTTGATAAGTGGCGGGGCGGGGACCCAGTACTTC.

The V gene is TRBV20-1, the J gene TRBJ2-7; 10 bases agree with TRBD1. Germline lookup yields CDR1 DFQATT and CDR2 SNEGSKA (reference sequence). Trimming removed 6 bases from V and 4 bases from J; junction bases left unmatched: 3. This CDR3 comprises 12 residues. CDR3 region: CSARDRGYEQYF. In DNA form, the CDR3 reads TGCAGTGCCAGGGACAGGGGTTACGAGCAGTACTTC.

The J gene is TRBJ2-7, the V gene TRBV7-9, with 7 bases fitting TRBD2. J lost 2 bases, V lost 5 bases, and 6 bases had no gene match. The CDR3 is 14 residues long. Germline values: CDR1 SEHNR, CDR2 FQNEAQ (reference sequence). The CDR3 sequence: CASSKLGGTYEQYF. CDR3 DNA sequence: TGTGCCAGCAGCAAGCTGGGGGGGACCTACGAGCAGTACTTC. The full variable domain, its missing parts supplied by reference TRBV7-9 and TRBJ2-7, is DTGVSQNPRHKITKRGQNVTFRCDPISEHNRLYWYRQTLGQGPEFLTYFQNEAQLEKSRLLSDRFSAERPKGSFSTLEIQRTEQGDSAMYLCASSKLGGTYEQYFGPGTRLTVT.

In its sample, this clonotype was seen a few times. The chain uses TRBV27 and TRBJ1-2, with D possibly being TRBD1 (5 bases). The CDR3 spans 14 residues. Germline assignment: CDR1 MNHEY and CDR2 SMNVEV (reference sequence). V was shortened by 5 bases and J by 4 bases, with 14 bases between the two germline ends. The CDR3 nucleotides read TGTGCCAGCAGTAGCGGACCGGGGGGCTATGGCTACACCTTC. This translates into CASSSGPGGYGYTF.

The genes are TRBV5-1 and TRBJ2-1; possible D gene TRBD2, 6 bases. Germline CDR1 SGHRS, CDR2 YFSETQ. V dropped 3 bases and J dropped 3 bases, with 13 bases sitting between them. This CDR3 region has 15 residues. The CDR3 bases are TGCGCCAGCAGCTCCTCCACGACTAGCTACAATGAGCAGTTCTTC. Translating it yields CASSSSTTSYNEQFF.

In its sample, this clonotype was seen a few times. This chain connects TRBV12-3 or TRBV12-4 to TRBJ2-5, with D unresolved. The CDR3 has 13 amino acids. V shed 8 bases and J shed 5 bases, with 15 bases lying between them. The CDR3 DNA follows: TGTGCCAGCCGGAGAGCCGTCGGGGAGACCCAGTACTTC. This codes for CASRRAVGETQYF.

The gene calls are TRBV14 and TRBJ2-3; D is ambiguous. V was shortened by 1 base and J by 1 base, with 12 bases between the two germline ends. Germline V gene sequence: CDR1 SGHDN, CDR2 FVKESK. The CDR3 extends over 16 amino acids. CDR3 sequence (DNA): TGTGCCAGCAGCCAAGTTGCGTGGGGTGGCACAGATACGCAGTATTTT. Residues: CASSQVAWGGTDTQYF.

The CDR3 here is CASRPGTGELFF. For the CDR3, the DNA is TGCGCCAGCAGACCGGGAACCGGGGAGCTGTTTTTT. The gene calls are TRBV4-1 and TRBJ2-2; D is perhaps TRBD2 (5 bases). V was shortened by 6 bases and J by 5 bases, with 7 bases between the two germline ends. CDR3 length equals 12 residues. Germline CDR1 reads MGHRA; CDR2 reads YSYEKL.

The rearrangement uses TRBV5-1 and TRBJ2-7; D perhaps matches TRBD2 (5 bases). CDR1 SGHRS and CDR2 YFSETQ come from the germline V gene. This CDR3 region has 14 residues. V lost 4 bases and J lost 3, with 14 bases in between. This chain's CDR3 is CASSPGEGIYEQYF. CDR3 bases: TGCGCCAGCAGCCCCGGAGAGGGTATCTACGAGCAGTACTTC.

This clonotype appeared a few times. The chain carries TRBV5-1 and TRBJ1-2; 11 nucleotides agree with TRBD1. Germline CDR1 is SGHRS and CDR2 is YFSETQ. The V segment lost 3 bases and the J segment 3 bases; nucleotides outside the gene matches: 7. There are 16 residues in the CDR3. The CDR3 spells CASSSGGQGADYGYTF. The CDR3 DNA sequence: TGCGCCAGCAGCTCGGGTGGACAGGGGGCAGACTATGGCTACACCTTC. The variable domain in full, completed from reference TRBV5-1 and TRBJ1-2, reads KAGVTQTPRYLIKTRGQQVTLSCSPISGHRSVSWYQQTPGQGLQFLFEYFSETQRNKGNFPGRFSGRQFSNSRSEMNVSTLELGDSALYLCASSSGGQGADYGYTFGSGTRLTVV.

This chain links TRBV5-6 with TRBJ1-6, with a weak D call TRBD1 (5 bases). Germline V lookup: CDR1 SGHDT, CDR2 YYEEEE. The CDR3 consists of 14 residues. V was trimmed by 4 bases and J by 7 bases, leaving 12 bases between them. The CDR3 region has the DNA TGTGCCAGCAGCCTTGGACACCAGAATTCACCCCTCCACTTT. The encoded protein is CASSLGHQNSPLHF. Complete variable domain (other parts from reference TRBV5-6 and TRBJ1-6): DAGVTQSPTHLIKTRGQQVTLRCSPKSGHDTVSWYQQALGQGPQFIFQYYEEEERQRGNFPDRFSGHQFPNYSSELNVNALLLGDSALYLCASSLGHQNSPLHFGNGTRLTVT.

This clonotype has just a few counts. The chain uses TRBV25-1 and TRBJ1-6; D gene uncertain. The CDR3 is 14 amino acids. The ends were cut back, 5 bases at V and 3 bases at J, with 8 bases in the middle. Looked up from germline, CDR1 is MGHDK and CDR2 is SYGVNS. The CDR3 sequence: CASSKSDYNSPLHF. CDR3 sequence (DNA): TGTGCCAGCAGTAAGTCGGACTATAATTCACCCCTCCACTTT.

This clonotype was found a few times. The V call is TRBV20-1, the J call TRBJ1-3; TRBD1 matches 7 bases. V lost 6 bases, J lost 2 bases, and 7 bases stayed unmatched. CDR3 size: 14 residues. Germline V CDR1 and CDR2: DFQATT, SNEGSKA (reference sequence). CDR3 region: CSARGDRAGNTIYF. For the CDR3, the DNA is TGCAGTGCCCGAGGCGACAGGGCTGGAAACACCATATATTTT.

A few counts support this clonotype. The rearrangement links TRBV20-1 to TRBJ2-3, with D possibly being TRBD1 (6 bases). Germline-derived CDR1 and CDR2 are DFQATT and SNEGSKA (reference sequence). CDR3 length: 15 residues. Trimming stripped 3 bases from V and 0 bases from J, with 13 bases between. The CDR3 nucleotides read TGCAGTGCTAGCATAGGACAGAGAAGCACAGATACGCAGTATTTT. Its translation: CSASIGQRSTDTQYF.

There are a few counts of this clonotype. The rearrangement links TRBV9 to TRBJ1-2; D not resolved. From germline, CDR1 is SGDLS and CDR2 YYNGEE. The V gene lost 0 bases and the J gene lost 0 bases, with 9 bases spanning the gap. The CDR3 covers 15 residues. DNA of the CDR3: TGTGCCAGCAGCGTAGGTTCAGTCCCTAACTATGGCTACACCTTC. Translation: CASSVGSVPNYGYTF.

The genes are TRBV7-9 and TRBJ1-2; 8 positions match TRBD1. Trimming removed 7 bases from V and 0 bases from J; junction bases left unmatched: 10. Germline V lookup: CDR1 SEHNR, CDR2 FQNEAQ (reference sequence). The CDR3 sequence is 16 residues long. The CDR3: CASTSDRELPNYGYTF. In DNA, the CDR3 is TGTGCCAGCACTTCGGACAGGGAACTACCTAACTATGGCTACACCTTC.

The chain links TRBV20-1 to TRBJ2-3; 8 positions agree with TRBD1. The CDR3 length is 13 residues. J was trimmed by 6 bases and V by 6 bases; bases with no gene match: 8. Germline CDR1 DFQATT, CDR2 SNEGSKA (reference sequence). The CDR3 reads CSAPDRGTDTQYF. The CDR3 DNA reads as TGCAGTGCCCCTGACAGGGGAACGGATACGCAGTATTTT.

This clonotype was seen a few times. For the CDR3, the DNA is TGTGCCAGCAGCTCTCCTGGGACTAGCGGGGGTCGCACAGATACGCAGTATTTT. Amino acid sequence: CASSSPGTSGGRTDTQYF. V is TRBV9 and J is TRBJ2-3; TRBD2 matches 14 bases. The CDR3 is made up of 18 amino acids. The V and J ends lost 4 bases and 1 base, in that order; junction bases with no gene match: 8. Germline V CDR1 and CDR2: SGDLS, YYNGEE.

This clonotype appeared many times. The rearrangement joins TRBV3-1 to TRBJ2-1; the D is unclear. V gave up 4 bases and J gave up 6 bases, with 10 bases separating them. CDR1 and CDR2 from the germline V gene are LGHDT and YNNKEL (reference sequence). The CDR3 extends over 13 amino acids. The CDR3 here is CASSRTSANEQFF. The CDR3 DNA sequence: TGTGCCAGCAGCCGGACGTCCGCCAATGAGCAGTTCTTC.

The chain carries TRBV6-4 and TRBJ2-1; tentative D call: TRBD1 (7 bases). Germline V gene sequence: CDR1 MRHNA, CDR2 SNTAGT. The CDR3 contains 17 residues. The V end was cut by 5 bases, the J end by 2 bases, with 19 bases between. The CDR3 loop is CASSNTVEGATYNEQFF. In DNA form, the CDR3 reads TGTGCCAGCAGTAACACTGTGGAGGGGGCCACCTACAATGAGCAGTTCTTC.

The CDR3 DNA follows: TGTGCCAGCAGCGTCCTAGAGGAGACCCAGTACTTC. Translation gives CASSVLEETQYF. The chain carries TRBV7-9 and TRBJ2-5, with D uncertain. Germline V gene sequence: CDR1 SEHNR, CDR2 FQNEAQ (reference sequence). Deletions cut 5 bases from V and 5 bases from J, with 9 bases between. The CDR3 covers 12 residues.

This clonotype was recorded a few times. The CDR3 DNA is TGTGCCAGCAGCTTAATATCCGGGGGGGCCCACTATGGCTACACCTTC. This codes for CASSLISGGAHYGYTF. The V and J genes are TRBV7-2 and TRBJ1-2, with D maybe TRBD1 (6 bases). Trimming took 2 bases from V and 3 from J, leaving 16 bases between them. Germline V gives CDR1 SGHTA, CDR2 FQGNSA. The CDR3 totals 16 residues.

The rearrangement links TRBV20-1 to TRBJ2-7; 7 bases agree with TRBD1. The V gene end was trimmed by 0 bases and the J gene end by 5 bases; junction bases not matched to a gene: 10. This CDR3 contains 15 residues. CDR1 and CDR2 from the germline V gene are DFQATT and SNEGSKA (reference sequence). CDR3 DNA sequence: TGCAGTGCTAGAGATGACCGACAGGGATATCACGAGCAGTACTTC. Residues: CSARDDRQGYHEQYF.